One sample yielded the 22 T cell receptor beta chains listed below, sequenced in a study of control samples from healthy donors and cancer patients. Measured with immunoSEQ multiplex PCR; TCRdb has only the in-frame clones, and not every one. The data show 100,000 to 150,000 clones, 85% to 95% seen once. The specimen was PBMCs. The receptors derive from a man at least 80 years old with head and neck cancer.

The chain links TRBV30 to TRBJ2-6, with a possible D match to TRBD2 (6 bases). Trimming left V 0 bases short and J 0 bases short, with 12 bases between. CDR1 and CDR2 (germline): GTSNPN, SVGIG (reference sequence). CDR3 length equals 17 residues. The CDR3 DNA reads as TGTGCCTGGAGTGTAAAGGGACTTTCCTCTGGGGCCAACGTCCTGACTTTC. It codes for CAWSVKGLSSGANVLTF.

The rearrangement links TRBV30 to TRBJ2-7; D not certain. CDR1 and CDR2 from the germline V gene are GTSNPN and SVGIG (reference sequence). The CDR3 spans 11 residues. Trimming cost V 1 base and J 2 bases, with 3 bases left between them. For the CDR3, the DNA is TGTGCCTGGAGTGGGGCCTACGAGCAGTACTTC. Its protein is CAWSGAYEQYF.

The CDR3 DNA sequence: TGTGCCAGCAGTTTCAGAGAGAGGGAGCAGTACTTC. It codes for CASSFREREQYF. The chain uses TRBV12-3 or TRBV12-4 and TRBJ2-7, with no clear D. The CDR3 has 12 residues. With 3 bases removed from V and 7 bases from J, the gap between germline ends came to 10 bases.

V gene TRBV25-1 combines with J gene TRBJ1-6; D possibly corresponds to TRBD1 (5 bases). The V gene's germline CDR1 is MGHDK and CDR2 SYGVNS. This CDR3 has 14 amino acids. Between the trimmed V and J ends, which lost 2 bases and 9 bases, there was a span of 11 bases. The CDR3 reads CASSEGGDVSPLHF. The CDR3 DNA reads TGTGCCAGCAGTGAAGGAGGGGATGTTTCACCCCTCCACTTT.

The chain combines TRBV15 with TRBJ2-7; D may be TRBD1 (5 bases). The germline CDR1 and CDR2 sequences are LNHNV and YYDKDF (reference sequence). The germline V and J ends were trimmed by 4 bases and 3 bases, with 13 bases remaining between them. The CDR3 totals 14 residues. CDR3 sequence: CATSKQGRGYEQYF. DNA for the CDR3: TGTGCCACCAGCAAGCAGGGCCGAGGCTACGAGCAGTACTTC.

The J gene is TRBJ2-7, the V gene TRBV12-2; TRBD1, the table's D call, was not compared with the DNA. TRBV12-2 is a known pseudogene. The CDR3 is 16 amino acids. Here the CDR3 reads CASRLAADKDSYEQYF. CDR3 coding DNA: TGTGCAAGTCGCTTAGCGGCAGACAAGGATTCCTACGAGCAGTACTTC.

The V and J genes are TRBV19 and TRBJ1-3; D remains unclear. Germline V gene lookup returns CDR1 LNHDA and CDR2 SQIVND (reference sequence). The CDR3 covers 16 residues. V was clipped by 3 bases and J by 2 bases, with 14 bases between them. The CDR3 DNA reads as TGTGCCAGTAGTATTGACGGCGCCTGGGCTGGAAACACCATATATTTT. This encodes CASSIDGAWAGNTIYF.

This chain connects TRBV6-6 to TRBJ1-3; TRBD1 matches at 7 bases. The trim removed 1 base at V and 0 bases at J, leaving 3 bases unmatched. Germline V gives CDR1 MNHNY, CDR2 SVGAGI (reference sequence). The CDR3 loop spans 16 amino acids. The CDR3 DNA reads as TGTGCCAGCAGTTACTGGCGGGACAGCTCTGGAAACACCATATATTTT. This sequence encodes CASSYWRDSSGNTIYF.

This clone was seen only once. V gene TRBV5-1 combines with J gene TRBJ1-2; tentative D call: TRBD1 (5 bases). This CDR3 has 15 amino acids. CDR1 is SGHRS, CDR2 YFSETQ, per germline. V was shortened by 0 bases and J by 3 bases, with 12 bases between the two germline ends. The CDR3 loop is CASSLGFRGDYGYTF. In DNA, the CDR3 is TGCGCCAGCAGCTTGGGGTTTCGGGGGGACTATGGCTACACCTTC.

The chain couples TRBV5-1 to TRBJ2-2, with D hard to call. V was shortened by 0 bases and J by 5 bases, with 26 bases between the two germline ends. Germline CDR1 reads SGHRS; CDR2 reads YFSETQ. The CDR3 extends over 20 amino acids. This CDR3 is CASSLARKTSTVVETGELFF. CDR3 in DNA: TGCGCCAGCAGCTTGGCACGGAAAACCTCTACAGTCGTCGAAACCGGGGAGCTGTTTTTT.

The V call is TRBV18, the J call TRBJ2-2, with TRBD1 matching 8 bases. J was trimmed by 3 bases and V by 3 bases; bases with no gene match: 3. The CDR3 covers 15 residues. From germline, CDR1 is KGHSH and CDR2 LQKENI. CDR3 in amino acids: CASSPDRAYTGELFF. As DNA, the CDR3 is TGTGCCAGCTCACCGGACAGGGCGTACACCGGGGAGCTGTTTTTT.

V is TRBV27 and J is TRBJ1-4; unclear D gene. Germline lookup yields CDR1 MNHEY and CDR2 SMNVEV (reference sequence). The CDR3 is 16 residues long. The V and J ends lost 0 bases and 4 bases respectively, with 12 bases between them. Here the CDR3 reads CASSLSMIRVNEKLFF. The CDR3 DNA reads TGTGCCAGCAGTTTATCGATGATACGGGTTAATGAAAAACTGTTTTTT.

This clone was counted once. The rearrangement links TRBV7-6 to TRBJ2-5, with D possibly TRBD2 on 6 matching bases. The germline V and J ends were trimmed by 0 bases and 2 bases, with 16 bases remaining between them. This CDR3 has 17 residues. Looked up from germline, CDR1 is SGHVS and CDR2 is FNYEAQ. Here the CDR3 reads CASSLAPPGAGQETQYF. CDR3 sequence (DNA): TGTGCCAGCAGCTTAGCCCCGCCCGGTGCGGGGCAAGAGACCCAGTACTTC.

This sequence joins TRBV5-1 and TRBJ1-2; D remains unclear. The CDR3 totals 13 residues. The V end was cut by 5 bases, the J end by 8 bases, with 16 bases between. The V gene's germline CDR1 is SGHRS and CDR2 YFSETQ. In DNA, the CDR3 is TGCGCCAGCAGGATAGACCCTCTGGGGGGCTACACCTTC. This translates into CASRIDPLGGYTF.

The V call is TRBV5-4, the J call TRBJ2-5; D ambiguous. V lost 2 bases, J lost 5 bases, and 7 bases lay in between. Germline V gene data show CDR1 as SGHNT and CDR2 as YYREEE (reference sequence). The CDR3 has 12 residues. The CDR3 loop reads CASSFRGETQYF. The CDR3 nucleotides read TGTGCCAGCAGCTTCCGTGGGGAGACCCAGTACTTC.

The V gene is TRBV11-2, the J gene TRBJ1-1; no definite D call. The CDR3 is 14 amino acids. CDR1 SGHAT and CDR2 FQNNGV come from the germline V gene. V shed 5 bases and J shed 5 bases, with 15 bases lying between them. The CDR3 coding sequence is TGTGCCAGCAGCAGCCGGCAGGCGGAGACTGAAGCTTTCTTT. Translating gives CASSSRQAETEAFF. Full variable domain (outside the CDR3, taken from reference TRBV11-2 and TRBJ1-1): EAGVAQSPRYKIIEKRQSVAFWCNPISGHATLYWYQQILGQGPKLLIQFQNNGVVDDSQLPKDRFSAERLKGVDSTLKIQPAKLEDSAVYLCASSSRQAETEAFFGQGTRLTVV.

The chain links TRBV13 to TRBJ2-1; 9 nucleotides align to TRBD2. CDR1 and CDR2 from the germline V gene are PRHDT and FYEKMQ (reference sequence). The CDR3 covers 15 residues. V lost 5 bases, J lost 5 bases, and 7 bases stayed unmatched. This CDR3 reads CASSNSGRFNNEQFF. The CDR3 coding sequence is TGTGCCAGCAGCAATAGCGGGAGATTCAACAATGAGCAGTTCTTC.

The chain carries TRBV4-1 and TRBJ1-2; 7 bases map to TRBD1. The germline V gene has CDR1 MGHRA and CDR2 YSYEKL. The J segment lost 6 bases and the V segment lost 4 bases, leaving 2 bases of the junction unmatched. The CDR3 totals 12 residues. The CDR3: CASSPQGDGYTF. CDR3 DNA sequence: TGCGCCAGCAGCCCCCAGGGGGATGGCTACACCTTC.

This clone was seen only a few times. This chain connects TRBV27 to TRBJ1-6; D gene unclear. The CDR3 extends over 15 amino acids. Trimming cost V 5 bases and J 7 bases, with 15 bases left between them. The germline CDR1 and CDR2 sequences are MNHEY and SMNVEV (reference sequence). CDR3 in DNA: TGTGCCAGCAGTCCCCAAGTGATTTTGAATTCACCCCTCCACTTT. Translation: CASSPQVILNSPLHF.

This clone has a single count. This chain links TRBV12-3 or TRBV12-4 with TRBJ2-3; TRBD2 aligns across 7 bases. V lost 6 bases to trimming and J lost 1 base; unmatched junction nucleotides: 1. This CDR3 has 13 residues. CDR3 in amino acids: CASRAGGTDTQYF. The CDR3 region has the DNA TGTGCCAGCAGGGCGGGGGGCACAGATACGCAGTATTTT.

The chain uses TRBV5-6 and TRBJ1-2, with 7 nucleotides matching TRBD1. Trimming removed 5 bases from V and 5 bases from J; junction bases left unmatched: 15. Per the germline V gene, CDR1 is SGHDT and CDR2 is YYEEEE. This CDR3 has 16 residues. The CDR3 loop reads CASRYLGQDPGYGYTF. The CDR3 bases are TGTGCCAGCAGGTATCTCGGACAGGACCCTGGGTATGGCTACACCTTC.

This sequence joins TRBV14 and TRBJ2-6, with no clear D. The CDR3 length is 18 residues. V lost 4 bases to trimming and J lost 4 bases, with 20 bases between them. Germline V gives CDR1 SGHDN, CDR2 FVKESK. The CDR3 region has the DNA TGTGCCAGCAGCCCTCTCGTGGGTACCAACCTCGGGGCCAACGTCCTGACTTTC. Protein product: CASSPLVGTNLGANVLTF.